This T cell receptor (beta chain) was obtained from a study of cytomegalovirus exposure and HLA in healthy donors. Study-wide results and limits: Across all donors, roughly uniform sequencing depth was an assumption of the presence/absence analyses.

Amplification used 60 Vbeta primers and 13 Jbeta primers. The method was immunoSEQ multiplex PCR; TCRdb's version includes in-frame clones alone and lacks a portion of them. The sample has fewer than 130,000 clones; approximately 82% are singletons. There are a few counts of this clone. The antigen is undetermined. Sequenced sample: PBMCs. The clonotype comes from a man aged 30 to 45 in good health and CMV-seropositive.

CDR3 DNA: TGCAGCACCACAGGGGGGGCCACAGAGACCCAGTACTTC. Protein sequence: CSTTGGATETQYF. The rearrangement uses TRBV29-1 and TRBJ2-5; D perhaps matches TRBD1 (8 bases). This CDR3 has 13 residues. Germline CDR1 reads SQVTM; CDR2 reads ANQGSEA. The V end was cut by 8 bases, the J end by 4 bases, with 17 bases between.